This TCR beta chain is drawn from a study of shared clonotypes between healthy human individuals. It was into CD45RA+ naive and CD45RA-negative memory subsets that the CD4+ cells were split. General study points: The genetic and exposure-history diversity represented was limited by few donors.

Regarding this clone: Its antigen is currently unknown. Different DNA sequences within this sample yield the same CDR3.

Several immunoSEQ 96-well plates shared each subset's DNA, each plate a replicate. Generated by immunoSEQ multiplex PCR, the TCRdb table keeps only in-frame clones and is missing some. The sample has about 2.3 million clones, roughly 90% seen once. The CDR3 spans 14 residues. The germline V gene has CDR1 SGHRS and CDR2 YFSETQ. J lost 3 bases, V lost 1 base, and 1 base had no gene match. Sequencing used naive CD4+ T cells from PBMCs. Subset meaning: CD45RA+ positively selected. The clonotype was recovered from a man aged 18 to 30 in good health. Some clones in this sample may be carry-over from other donors' samples. The chain uses TRBV5-1 and TRBJ2-4, with 7 bases matching TRBD2. This chain's CDR3 is CASSLSGGKNIQYF. The CDR3, as DNA: TGCGCCAGCAGCTTGTCGGGGGGCAAAAACATTCAGTACTTC.